This T cell receptor beta chain comes out of a study of blood T cell repertoires in COVID-19. Overall study context: Whether acute or convalescent, the COVID-19 samples came from the United States, Italy and Spain. Nucleic acid was either cDNA or gDNA, and it came from T cells, B-cell-depleted T cells, or PBMCs.

V gave up 4 bases and J gave up 5 bases, with 12 bases separating them. Germline-derived CDR1 and CDR2 are SGHRS and YFSETQ. The CDR3 extends over 13 amino acids. Methods used by the authors: Estimation of nucleated cell counts relied on the amplification of reference gene primers. TCRdb's copy holds only in-frame clones and misses some; the assay was immunoSEQ multiplex PCR. That table furnishes V, J and clone size, whereas the DNA furnished D and trimming. The sample has approximately 70,000 clones; about nine tenths are singletons. The receptor was isolated from a human donor with active COVID-19. The donor label of this sample is uncertain. The J gene is TRBJ2-5, the V gene TRBV5-1; D is perhaps TRBD2 (5 bases). The sequenced sample consisted of peripheral blood. The CDR3 nucleotides are TGCGCCAGCAGCCCTGCGAGGGAGGAGACCCAGTACTTC. Residues: CASSPAREETQYF. The whole variable domain, filled in from reference TRBV5-1 and TRBJ2-5, reads KAGVTQTPRYLIKTRGQQVTLSCSPISGHRSVSWYQQTPGQGLQFLFEYFSETQRNKGNFPGRFSGRQFSNSRSEMNVSTLELGDSALYLCASSPAREETQYFGPGTRLLVL.